The sequence of this TCR beta chain was determined in a study of T cell repertoires in cytomegalovirus infection. In the case of this clonotype: The target antigen is unknown.

One entry per CDR3 protein, called by TCRdb with MiXCR from the reads. The sample yields 550,000 to 850,000 distinct CDR3 sequences, roughly 33% seen once. The CDR3 extends over 18 amino acids. V was clipped by 6 bases and J by 1 base; unmatched bases: 14. The germline gives CDR1 ENHRY, CDR2 SYGVKD. Sequencing used cultured PBMCs, obtained from culture after CMV antigen stimulation. The chain has TRBV10-3 and TRBJ1-3, with 8 nucleotides matching TRBD1. This clonotype was sampled from a human donor in good health (CMV status not recorded). Some clones in this sample may be carry-over from other donors' samples. The CDR3: CAIRPGQGGVRSGNTIYF. For the CDR3, the DNA is TGTGCCATCAGACCAGGACAGGGTGGAGTAAGGTCTGGAAACACCATATATTTT.